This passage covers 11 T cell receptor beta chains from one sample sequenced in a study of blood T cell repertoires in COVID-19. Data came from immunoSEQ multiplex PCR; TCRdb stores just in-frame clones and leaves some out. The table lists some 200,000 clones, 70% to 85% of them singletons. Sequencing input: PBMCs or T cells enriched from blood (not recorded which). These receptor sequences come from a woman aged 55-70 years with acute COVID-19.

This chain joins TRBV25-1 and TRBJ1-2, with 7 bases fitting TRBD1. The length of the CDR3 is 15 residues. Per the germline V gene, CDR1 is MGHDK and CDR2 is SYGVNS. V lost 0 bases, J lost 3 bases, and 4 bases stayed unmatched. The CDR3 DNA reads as TGTGCCAGCAGTGAATATTACAGGGGCTACTATGGCTACACCTTC. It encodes CASSEYYRGYYGYTF.

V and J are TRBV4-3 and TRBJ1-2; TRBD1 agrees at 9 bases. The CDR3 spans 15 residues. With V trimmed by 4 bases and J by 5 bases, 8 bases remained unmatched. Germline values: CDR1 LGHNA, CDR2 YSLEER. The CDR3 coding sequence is TGCGCCAGCAGCCCGCTCCCCGGGACAGGGTATGGCTACACCTTC. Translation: CASSPLPGTGYGYTF.

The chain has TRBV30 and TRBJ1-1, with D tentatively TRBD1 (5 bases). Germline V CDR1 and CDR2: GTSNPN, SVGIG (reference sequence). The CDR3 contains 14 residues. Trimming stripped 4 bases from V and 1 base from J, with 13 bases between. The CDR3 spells CAWMRGRTNTEAFF. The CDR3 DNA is TGTGCCTGGATGCGGGGCAGGACGAACACTGAAGCTTTCTTT.

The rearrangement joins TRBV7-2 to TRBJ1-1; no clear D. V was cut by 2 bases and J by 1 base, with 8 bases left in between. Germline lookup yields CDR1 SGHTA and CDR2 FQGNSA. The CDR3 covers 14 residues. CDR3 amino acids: CASSLFRGNTEAFF. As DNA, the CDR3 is TGTGCCAGCAGCTTATTCCGGGGGAACACTGAAGCTTTCTTT.

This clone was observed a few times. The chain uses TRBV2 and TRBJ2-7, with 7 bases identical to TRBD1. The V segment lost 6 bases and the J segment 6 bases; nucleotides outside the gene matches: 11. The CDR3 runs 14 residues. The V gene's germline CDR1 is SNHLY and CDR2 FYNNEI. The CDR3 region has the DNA TGTGCCAGCAGCGCCGGGACAGTCCGCCTCGAGCAGTACTTC. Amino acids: CASSAGTVRLEQYF.

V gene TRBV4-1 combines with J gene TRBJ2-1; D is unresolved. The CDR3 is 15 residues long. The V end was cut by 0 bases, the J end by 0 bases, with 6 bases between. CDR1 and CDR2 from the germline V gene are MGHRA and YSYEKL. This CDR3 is CASSQELSSYNEQFF. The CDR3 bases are TGCGCCAGCAGCCAAGAGTTGAGCTCCTACAATGAGCAGTTCTTC.

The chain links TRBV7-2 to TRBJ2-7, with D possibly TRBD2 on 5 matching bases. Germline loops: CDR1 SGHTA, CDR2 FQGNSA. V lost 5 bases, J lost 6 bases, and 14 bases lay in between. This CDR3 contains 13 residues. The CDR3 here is CASSPGSQTEQYF. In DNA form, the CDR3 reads TGTGCCAGCAGCCCGGGGTCCCAGACCGAGCAGTACTTC.

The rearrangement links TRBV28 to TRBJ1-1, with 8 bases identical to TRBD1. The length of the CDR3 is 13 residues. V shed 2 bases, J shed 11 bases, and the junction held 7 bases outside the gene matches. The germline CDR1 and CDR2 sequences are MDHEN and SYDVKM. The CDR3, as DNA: TGTGCCAGCAGTTTAGGGAGGACAGGGACTGCTTTCTTT. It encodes CASSLGRTGTAFF.

CDR3 region: CASSFTGSQTEAFF. The CDR3 nucleotides are TGCGCCAGCAGCTTTACCGGGAGCCAAACTGAAGCTTTCTTT. The J gene is TRBJ1-1, the V gene TRBV5-1; unclear D gene. V gave up 2 bases and J gave up 5 bases, with 13 bases separating them. CDR1 is SGHRS, CDR2 YFSETQ, per germline. CDR3 length: 14 residues.

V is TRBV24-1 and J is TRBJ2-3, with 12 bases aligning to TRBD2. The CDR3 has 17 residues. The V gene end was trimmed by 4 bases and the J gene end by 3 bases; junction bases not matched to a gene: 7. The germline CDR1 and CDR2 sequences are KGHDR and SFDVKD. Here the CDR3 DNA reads TGTGCCACCAGTGACGCTCCTAGCGGGAGGGGGACAGATACGCAGTATTTT. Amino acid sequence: CATSDAPSGRGTDTQYF.

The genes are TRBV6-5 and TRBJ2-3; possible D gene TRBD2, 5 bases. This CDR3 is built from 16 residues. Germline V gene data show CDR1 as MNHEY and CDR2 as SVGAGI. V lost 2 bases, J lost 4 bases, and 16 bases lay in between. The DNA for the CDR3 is TGTGCCAGCAGTTACGACTACCGGCTGTCTTCAGATACGCAGTATTTT. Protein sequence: CASSYDYRLSSDTQYF.